The 26 T cell receptor beta chains in this list originate from one sample, sequenced in a study of blood T cells in healthy people across ages. The second PCR ran roughly 6 to 11 cycles with a sample-barcoded 5' primer and J-beta primers. Each CDR3 protein gets one entry after TCRdb re-called the 5' RACE reads with MiXCR. This table holds over 1,300,000 distinct CDR3 sequences, around 55% found once. Sample: blood. Receptor source: a man aged 18 to 30 in good health.

This chain connects TRBV15 to TRBJ2-1; D is unresolved. The CDR3 has 13 amino acids. Germline loops: CDR1 LNHNV, CDR2 YYDKDF (reference sequence). V dropped 1 base and J dropped 4 bases, with 5 bases sitting between them. DNA of the CDR3: TGTGCCACCAGCAGAGGGACGTACAATGAGCAGTTCTTC. Amino acid sequence: CATSRGTYNEQFF.

V is TRBV7-9 and J is TRBJ2-1, with unresolved D. Germline V lookup: CDR1 SEHNR, CDR2 FQNEAQ (reference sequence). This CDR3 spans 13 amino acids. Trimming removed 0 bases from V and 5 bases from J, with 5 bases in between. The CDR3 reads CASSLADDNEQFF. The CDR3 DNA reads TGTGCCAGCAGCTTAGCGGACGACAATGAGCAGTTCTTC.

V is TRBV28 and J is TRBJ1-4; 7 bases align to TRBD1. The CDR3 is 18 residues long. Germline-derived CDR1 and CDR2 are MDHEN and SYDVKM. The ends lost 5 bases at V and 4 bases at J; junction bases unmatched: 16. CDR3 DNA sequence: TGTGCCAGCAGTCCCTCGGGGACAGCAATTTGGAGTAATGAAAAACTGTTTTTT. Encoded protein: CASSPSGTAIWSNEKLFF. Combining the CDR3 with reference TRBV28 and TRBJ1-4 gives the whole variable domain DVKVTQSSRYLVKRTGEKVFLECVQDMDHENMFWYRQDPGLGLRLIYFSYDVKMKEKGDIPEGYSVSREKKERFSLILESASTNQTSMYLCASSPSGTAIWSNEKLFFGSGTQLSVL.

This clonotype was seen a single time. The chain combines TRBV6-6 with TRBJ2-2; D remains unclear. This CDR3 comprises 12 residues. The V end lost 6 bases, the J end lost 6 bases, and 8 bases lay between the germline ends. Germline V gives CDR1 MNHNY, CDR2 SVGAGI (reference sequence). The CDR3 protein is CASSTVPGELFF. The CDR3 DNA reads TGTGCCAGCAGCACAGTCCCCGGGGAGCTGTTTTTT.

The V and J genes are TRBV12-3 or TRBV12-4 and TRBJ2-5; 8 bases agree with TRBD2. V dropped 3 bases and J dropped 11; count of bases not matched to a gene: 11. This CDR3 is built from 14 residues. The CDR3 DNA sequence: TGTGCCAGCAGTTTGGTTAGCGGGATCGGTGAGCAGTACTTC. It specifies CASSLVSGIGEQYF.

The chain has TRBV5-5 and TRBJ2-7; D might be TRBD1 (5 bases). The CDR3 length is 15 residues. V lost 2 bases and J 0 bases, leaving 12 bases between the germline ends. Germline V gene lookup returns CDR1 SGHKS and CDR2 YYEKEE (reference sequence). The CDR3 here is CASSLRPTVSYEQYF. CDR3 nucleotide sequence: TGTGCCAGCAGCTTACGTCCGACAGTCTCCTACGAGCAGTACTTC.

In the case of this clonotype: At one end the junction does not follow the germline gene, possibly because of a read error. CDR3 nucleotides: TGCGCCAACAGCTTGCTGACTAGCTGGAATGAGCAGTTCTTC. Amino acids: CANSLLTSWNEQFF. The chain uses TRBV5-1 and TRBJ2-1, with 7 nucleotides matching TRBD2. Germline CDR1 and CDR2: SGHRS and YFSETQ. This CDR3 has 14 residues.

The chain carries TRBV9 and TRBJ2-7; D is unclear. V lost 0 bases and J lost 0, with 10 bases in between. This CDR3 comprises 15 residues. From germline, CDR1 is SGDLS and CDR2 YYNGEE. The CDR3 reads CASSVGGTYSYEQYF. CDR3 DNA: TGTGCCAGCAGCGTAGGAGGCACCTACTCCTACGAGCAGTACTTC. Looking up the rest from reference TRBV9 and TRBJ2-7 gives the full variable domain: DSGVTQTPKHLITATGQRVTLRCSPRSGDLSVYWYQQSLDQGLQFLIQYYNGEERAKGNILERFSAQQFPDLHSELNLSSLELGDSALYFCASSVGGTYSYEQYFGPGTRLTVT.

This clonotype was found a few times. The genes are TRBV4-1 and TRBJ1-2; no reliable D call. Germline V gene lookup returns CDR1 MGHRA and CDR2 YSYEKL. This CDR3 is 13 amino acids long. Trimming took off 1 base at V and 7 bases at J, with 10 bases between the two ends. The CDR3 sequence: CASSQGGAGGYTF. The CDR3 DNA follows: TGCGCCAGCAGCCAAGGCGGCGCGGGTGGCTACACCTTC.

Here the CDR3 reads CASSFYGGSYNSPLHF. In nucleotides, the CDR3 is TGTGCCAGCAGTTTTTATGGGGGGTCCTATAATTCACCCCTCCACTTT. This chain joins TRBV12-3 or TRBV12-4 and TRBJ1-6, with TRBD1 as a possible D gene (5 bases). CDR3 length equals 16 residues. Between the trimmed V and J ends, which lost 3 bases and 1 base, there was a span of 10 bases.

This clonotype was seen more than once but under ten times. The chain is built from TRBV29-1 and TRBJ2-7; D ambiguous. V lost 7 bases and J 2 bases, leaving 9 bases between the germline ends. CDR1 is SQVTM, CDR2 ANQGSEA, per germline. This CDR3 has 11 amino acids. For the CDR3, the DNA is TGCAGCGCATCGGATGCCTACGAGCAGTACTTC. It translates to CSASDAYEQYF.

The rearrangement links TRBV3-1 to TRBJ2-7, with TRBD2 matching 12 bases. There are 15 residues in the CDR3. The germline gives CDR1 LGHDT, CDR2 YNNKEL (reference sequence). Trimming took 2 bases from V and 6 from J; bases not matched to a gene: 5. Here the CDR3 DNA reads TGTGCCAGCAGCCAATATTCACTAGCGGGAGGCGAGCAGTACTTC. Residues: CASSQYSLAGGEQYF.

The chain carries TRBV2 and TRBJ2-3; D gene unclear. The germline CDR1 and CDR2 sequences are SNHLY and FYNNEI. The CDR3 has 16 residues. Trimming stripped 1 base from V and 0 bases from J, with 11 bases between. The DNA of the CDR3 is TGTGCCAGCAGTGAAGTCGCACATTCTAGCACAGATACGCAGTATTTT. As protein: CASSEVAHSSTDTQYF.

The chain combines TRBV11-2 with TRBJ2-5; 9 bases match TRBD1. The CDR3 has 16 amino acids. V lost 1 base and J lost 2; bases outside the gene matches: 5. The germline gives CDR1 SGHAT, CDR2 FQNNGV. This chain's CDR3 is CASSLGPGTGQETQYF. As DNA, the CDR3 is TGTGCCAGCAGCTTAGGACCTGGGACAGGGCAAGAGACCCAGTACTTC.

This rearrangement joins TRBV7-9 to TRBJ1-2; TRBD1 matches at 12 bases. CDR3 length: 15 amino acids. CDR1 SEHNR and CDR2 FQNEAQ come from the germline V gene (reference sequence). Unmatched junction bases numbered 6, after V lost 3 bases and J lost 7 bases. The CDR3 sequence: CASSFDGTGGFGYTF. In DNA form, the CDR3 reads TGTGCCAGCAGCTTCGACGGGACAGGGGGCTTTGGCTACACCTTC. The whole variable domain, remainder taken from reference TRBV7-9 and TRBJ1-2, is DTGVSQNPRHKITKRGQNVTFRCDPISEHNRLYWYRQTLGQGPEFLTYFQNEAQLEKSRLLSDRFSAERPKGSFSTLEIQRTEQGDSAMYLCASSFDGTGGFGYTFGSGTRLTVV.

V is TRBV5-6 and J is TRBJ2-1; no definite D call. TRBJ2-7 explains the end of the DNA better; the J call may be wrong. The CDR3 loop spans 14 amino acids. Germline values: CDR1 SGHDT, CDR2 YYEEEE. CDR3 DNA sequence: TGTGCCAGCAGCAATCCTGATATAGAGGCTGAGCAGTACTTC. Protein sequence: CASSNPDIEAEQYF.

The rearrangement uses TRBV4-3 and TRBJ2-3, with a possible D match to TRBD2 (5 bases). CDR1 LGHNA and CDR2 YSLEER come from the germline V gene. Trimming left V 1 base short and J 1 base short, with 12 bases between. The CDR3 loop spans 16 amino acids. Written as DNA, the CDR3 is TGCGCCAGCAGCCAAGGGACGGGGAGAGGCACAGATACGCAGTATTTT. This sequence encodes CASSQGTGRGTDTQYF.

This sequence joins TRBV6-6 and TRBJ2-7; TRBD1 matches at 11 bases. The germline V gene encodes CDR1 MNHNY and CDR2 SVGAGI (reference sequence). The CDR3 loop spans 16 amino acids. The V gene end was trimmed by 5 bases and the J gene end by 3 bases; junction bases not matched to a gene: 9. The CDR3, as DNA: TGTGCCAGCAGTGAGACGGGACAGGGGGTTTACTACGAGCAGTACTTC. This sequence encodes CASSETGQGVYYEQYF.

V gene TRBV20-1 combines with J gene TRBJ2-7; 12 nucleotides match TRBD2. The CDR3 extends over 14 amino acids. V shed 3 bases and J 4 bases; nucleotides not matched to a gene: 4. Germline CDR1 reads DFQATT; CDR2 reads SNEGSKA (reference sequence). CDR3: CSASLLAGGYEQYF. CDR3 in DNA: TGCAGTGCTAGTCTCCTAGCGGGGGGGTACGAGCAGTACTTC.

The CDR3 loop is CASTITGNSYNEQFF. The CDR3 DNA reads TGTGCCAGCACCATAACAGGCAACTCCTACAATGAGCAGTTCTTC. V is TRBV27 and J is TRBJ2-1; maybe TRBD1 (5 bases). The CDR3 sequence is 15 residues long. V dropped 7 bases and J dropped 0 bases, with 13 bases sitting between them. CDR1 MNHEY and CDR2 SMNVEV come from the germline V gene (reference sequence).

The V and J genes are TRBV7-2 and TRBJ1-4; D remains ambiguous. This CDR3 spans 13 amino acids. Trimming pared 5 bases from V and 6 bases from J, leaving 10 bases between. Germline CDR1 SGHTA, CDR2 FQGNSA. The chain's CDR3 is CASSPRIDEKLFF. The CDR3 DNA reads TGTGCCAGCAGCCCGAGGATCGATGAAAAACTGTTTTTT.

The CDR3 reads CASSAQFRAGDSPLHF. DNA of the CDR3: TGTGCCAGCAGTGCCCAATTCAGGGCAGGGGATTCACCCCTCCACTTT. V gene TRBV6-1 combines with J gene TRBJ1-6; perhaps TRBD1 as D (6 bases). V was trimmed by 4 bases and J by 8 bases, leaving 18 bases between them. This CDR3 is 16 amino acids long. CDR1 and CDR2 (germline): MNHNS, SASEGT.

This clonotype appeared a few times. This chain joins TRBV25-1 and TRBJ2-1; 9 bases are shared with TRBD2. The CDR3 totals 16 residues. The ends lost 3 bases at V and 4 bases at J; junction bases unmatched: 7. Per the germline V gene, CDR1 is MGHDK and CDR2 is SYGVNS. The DNA for the CDR3 is TGTGCCAGCAGTGATGGGCTAGCGGGGTTTTACAATGAGCAGTTCTTC. Protein: CASSDGLAGFYNEQFF.

There are a few counts of this clonotype. The chain employs TRBV4-3 and TRBJ2-1; the match to TRBD1 covers 10 bases. After removal of 1 base from V and 5 bases from J, the junction contained 5 bases not matched to a gene. The CDR3 sequence is 16 residues long. Germline CDR1 reads LGHNA; CDR2 reads YSLEER. DNA for the CDR3: TGCGCCAGCAGCCAAGCCCGGACAGGGGGTAACAATGAGCAGTTCTTC. Amino acids: CASSQARTGGNNEQFF.

This chain's CDR3 is CASSPLAGLETQYF. CDR3 nucleotides: TGTGCCAGCAGTCCACTAGCGGGGCTGGAGACCCAGTACTTC. This chain joins TRBV25-1 and TRBJ2-5, with 10 bases lining up with TRBD2. The germline CDR1 and CDR2 sequences are MGHDK and SYGVNS. The CDR3 runs 14 residues. Unmatched junction bases numbered 5, after V lost 5 bases and J lost 5 bases.

This clonotype was picked up a small number of times. The chain carries TRBV27 and TRBJ2-7, with TRBD2 as a possible D gene (5 bases). The J call may be faulty, since TRBJ2-4 better matches the DNA end. Looked up from germline, CDR1 is MNHEY and CDR2 is SMNVEV (reference sequence). The CDR3 extends over 13 amino acids. The CDR3 reads CASSPTIRAIQYF. CDR3 in DNA: TGTGCCAGCAGTCCGACTATACGCGCCATTCAGTACTTC.